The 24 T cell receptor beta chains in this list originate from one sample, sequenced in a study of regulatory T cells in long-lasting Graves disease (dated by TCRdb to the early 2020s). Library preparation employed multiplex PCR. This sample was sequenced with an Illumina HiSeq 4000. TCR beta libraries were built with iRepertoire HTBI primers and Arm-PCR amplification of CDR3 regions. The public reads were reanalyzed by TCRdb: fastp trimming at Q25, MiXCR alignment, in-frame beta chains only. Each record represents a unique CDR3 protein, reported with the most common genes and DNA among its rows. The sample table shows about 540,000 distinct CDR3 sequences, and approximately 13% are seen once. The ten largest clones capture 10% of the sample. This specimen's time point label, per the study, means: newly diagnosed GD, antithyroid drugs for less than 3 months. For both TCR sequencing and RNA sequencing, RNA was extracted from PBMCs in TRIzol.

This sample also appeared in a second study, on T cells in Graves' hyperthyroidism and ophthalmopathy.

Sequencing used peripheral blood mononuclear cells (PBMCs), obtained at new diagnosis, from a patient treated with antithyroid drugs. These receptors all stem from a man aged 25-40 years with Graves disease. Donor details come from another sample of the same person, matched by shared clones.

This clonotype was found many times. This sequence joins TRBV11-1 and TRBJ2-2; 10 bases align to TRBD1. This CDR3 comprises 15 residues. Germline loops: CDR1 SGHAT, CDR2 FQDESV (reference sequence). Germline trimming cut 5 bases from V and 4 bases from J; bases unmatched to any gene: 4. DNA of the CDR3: TGTGCCAGCAGCCGACAGGGGGCGGGCACCGGGGAGCTGTTTTTT. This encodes CASSRQGAGTGELFF.

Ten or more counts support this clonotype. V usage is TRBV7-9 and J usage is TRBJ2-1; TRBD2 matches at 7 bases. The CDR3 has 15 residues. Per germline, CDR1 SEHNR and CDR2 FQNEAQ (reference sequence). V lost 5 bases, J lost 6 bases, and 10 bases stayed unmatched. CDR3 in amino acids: CASSQGGPFGNEQFF. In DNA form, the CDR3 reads TGTGCCAGCAGCCAGGGAGGGCCTTTCGGCAATGAGCAGTTCTTC.

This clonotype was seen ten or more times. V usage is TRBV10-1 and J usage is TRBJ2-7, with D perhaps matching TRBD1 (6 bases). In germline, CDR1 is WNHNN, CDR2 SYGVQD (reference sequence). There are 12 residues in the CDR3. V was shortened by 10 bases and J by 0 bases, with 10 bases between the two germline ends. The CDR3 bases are TGCGCCACGGGACACGGCTCCTACGAGCAGTACTTC. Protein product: CATGHGSYEQYF.

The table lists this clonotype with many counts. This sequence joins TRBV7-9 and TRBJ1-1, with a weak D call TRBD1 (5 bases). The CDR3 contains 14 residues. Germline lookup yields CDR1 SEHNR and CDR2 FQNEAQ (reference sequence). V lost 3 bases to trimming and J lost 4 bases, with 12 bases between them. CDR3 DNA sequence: TGTGCCAGCAGCTTCTCAGGGTTTCCCACTGAAGCTTTCTTT. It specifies CASSFSGFPTEAFF.

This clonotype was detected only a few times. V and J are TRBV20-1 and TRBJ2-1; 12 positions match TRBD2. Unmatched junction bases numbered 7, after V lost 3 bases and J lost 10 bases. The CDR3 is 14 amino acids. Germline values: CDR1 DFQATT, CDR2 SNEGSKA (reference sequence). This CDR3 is CSARGKTSGSEQFF. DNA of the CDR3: TGCAGTGCTAGGGGGAAGACTAGCGGGAGCGAGCAGTTCTTC.

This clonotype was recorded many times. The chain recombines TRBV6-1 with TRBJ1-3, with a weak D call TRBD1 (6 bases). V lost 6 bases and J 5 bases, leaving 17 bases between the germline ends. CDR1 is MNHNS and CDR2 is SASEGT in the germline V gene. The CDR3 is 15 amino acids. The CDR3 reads CASSPGQLARNTIYF. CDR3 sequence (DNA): TGTGCCAGCAGCCCAGGACAGCTCGCCCGAAACACCATATATTTT.

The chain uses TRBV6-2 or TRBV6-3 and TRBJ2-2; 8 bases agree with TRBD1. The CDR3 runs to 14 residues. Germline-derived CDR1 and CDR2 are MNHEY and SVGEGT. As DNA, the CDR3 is TGTGCTGGCGGACAGGGTCCGAACACCGGGGAGCTGTTTTTT. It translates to CAGGQGPNTGELFF.

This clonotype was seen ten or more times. CDR3 region: CSVREDRGAYEQYF. Here the CDR3 DNA reads TGCAGCGTCCGCGAGGACAGGGGTGCCTACGAGCAGTACTTC. The J gene is TRBJ2-7, the V gene TRBV29-1; 9 positions agree with TRBD1. After removal of 6 bases from V and 2 bases from J, the junction contained 8 bases not matched to a gene. CDR3 length equals 14 residues. Germline-derived CDR1 and CDR2 are SQVTM and ANQGSEA.

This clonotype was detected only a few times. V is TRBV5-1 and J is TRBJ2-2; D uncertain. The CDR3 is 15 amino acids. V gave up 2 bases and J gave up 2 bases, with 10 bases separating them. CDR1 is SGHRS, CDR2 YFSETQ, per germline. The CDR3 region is CASSFGGLNTGELFF. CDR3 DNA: TGCGCCAGCAGCTTTGGCGGTTTAAACACCGGGGAGCTGTTTTTT.

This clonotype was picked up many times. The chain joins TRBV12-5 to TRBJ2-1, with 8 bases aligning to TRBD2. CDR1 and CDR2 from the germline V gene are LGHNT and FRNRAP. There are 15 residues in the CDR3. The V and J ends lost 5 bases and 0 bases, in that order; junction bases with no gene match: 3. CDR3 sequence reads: CASGRGGGSYNEQFF. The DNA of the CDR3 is TGTGCTAGTGGTCGGGGGGGAGGCTCCTACAATGAGCAGTTCTTC. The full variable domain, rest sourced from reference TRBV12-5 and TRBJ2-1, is DARVTQTPRHKVTEMGQEVTMRCQPILGHNTVFWYRQTMMQGLELLAYFRNRAPLDDSGMPKDRFSAEMPDATLATLKIQPSEPRDSAVYFCASGRGGGSYNEQFFGPGTRLTVL.

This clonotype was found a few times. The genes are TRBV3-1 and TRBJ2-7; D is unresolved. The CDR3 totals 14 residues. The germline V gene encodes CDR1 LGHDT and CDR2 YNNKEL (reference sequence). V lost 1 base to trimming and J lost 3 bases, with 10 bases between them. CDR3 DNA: TGTGCCAGCAGCCAAGGAACAACTGGCTACGAGCAGTACTTC. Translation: CASSQGTTGYEQYF.

The chain's CDR3 is CASSLAGTSGLYEQYF. In DNA, the CDR3 is TGTGCCAGCAGCTTAGCGGGGACTAGCGGGTTATACGAGCAGTACTTC. J is TRBJ2-7 and V is TRBV7-2, with TRBD2 identical over 12 bases. CDR1 is SGHTA and CDR2 is FQGNSA in the germline V gene. The CDR3 length is 16 residues. Trimming cost V 0 bases and J 4 bases; bases outside gene matches: 4.

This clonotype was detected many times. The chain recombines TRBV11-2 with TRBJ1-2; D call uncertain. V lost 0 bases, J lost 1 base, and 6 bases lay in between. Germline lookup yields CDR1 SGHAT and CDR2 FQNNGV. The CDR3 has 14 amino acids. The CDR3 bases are TGTGCCAGCAGCTTAGAGCCAGTTAACTATGGCTACACCTTC. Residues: CASSLEPVNYGYTF.

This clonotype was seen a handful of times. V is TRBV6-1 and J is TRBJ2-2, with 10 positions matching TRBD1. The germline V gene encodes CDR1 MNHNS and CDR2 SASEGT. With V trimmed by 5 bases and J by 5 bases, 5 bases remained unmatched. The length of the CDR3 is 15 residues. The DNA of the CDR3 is TGTGCCAGCAGTAACGACAGGGGGCGTACCGGGGAGCTGTTTTTT. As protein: CASSNDRGRTGELFF.

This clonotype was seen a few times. The CDR3 nucleotides are TGTGCCAGCAGGGACCCCGGGGCTAGCACAGATACGCAGTATTTT. Residues: CASRDPGASTDTQYF. This chain joins TRBV6-2 or TRBV6-3 and TRBJ2-3, with D perhaps being TRBD1 or TRBD2 (5 bases each). V dropped 6 bases and J dropped 0 bases, with 13 bases sitting between them. Germline CDR1 and CDR2: MNHEY and SVGEGT. This CDR3 contains 15 residues.

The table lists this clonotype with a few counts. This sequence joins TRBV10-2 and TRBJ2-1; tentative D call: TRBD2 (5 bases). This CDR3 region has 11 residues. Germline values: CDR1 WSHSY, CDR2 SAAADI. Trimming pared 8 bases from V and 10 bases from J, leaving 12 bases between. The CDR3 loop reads CASGGSTEQFF. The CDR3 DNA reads TGCGCCAGCGGCGGGTCGACGGAGCAGTTCTTC.

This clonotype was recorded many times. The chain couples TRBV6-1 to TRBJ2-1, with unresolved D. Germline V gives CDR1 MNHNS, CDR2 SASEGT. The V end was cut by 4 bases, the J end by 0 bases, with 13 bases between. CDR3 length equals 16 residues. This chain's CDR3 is CASSGRTVSSYNEQFF. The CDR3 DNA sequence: TGTGCCAGCAGTGGACGGACGGTTAGCTCCTACAATGAGCAGTTCTTC.

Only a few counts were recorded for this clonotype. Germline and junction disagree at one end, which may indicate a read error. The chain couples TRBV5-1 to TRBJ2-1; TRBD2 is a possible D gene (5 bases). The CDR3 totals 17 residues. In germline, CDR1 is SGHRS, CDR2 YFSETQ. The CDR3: CASSLESGGFSHNEQFF. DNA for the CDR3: TGCGCCAGCAGCTTGGAAAGCGGCGGATTCTCCCACAATGAGCAGTTCTTC.

The CDR3 here is CASSSPGHAADTQYF. CDR3 in DNA: TGTGCCAGCAGCTCCCCGGGCCATGCGGCAGATACGCAGTATTTT. The chain employs TRBV28 and TRBJ2-3; D not resolved. CDR1 and CDR2 (germline): MDHEN, SYDVKM. The V end lost 6 bases, the J end lost 4 bases, and 17 bases lay between the germline ends. The CDR3 contains 15 residues.

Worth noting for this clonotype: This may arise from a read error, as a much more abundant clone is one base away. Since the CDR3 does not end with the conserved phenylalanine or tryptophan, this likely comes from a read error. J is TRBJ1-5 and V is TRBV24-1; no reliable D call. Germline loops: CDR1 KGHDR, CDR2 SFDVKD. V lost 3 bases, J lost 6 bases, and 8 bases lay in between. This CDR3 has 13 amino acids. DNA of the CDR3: TGTGCCACCAGTGATCCTGGTCTTCAGCCCCAGCATTCT. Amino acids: CATSDPGLQPQHS.

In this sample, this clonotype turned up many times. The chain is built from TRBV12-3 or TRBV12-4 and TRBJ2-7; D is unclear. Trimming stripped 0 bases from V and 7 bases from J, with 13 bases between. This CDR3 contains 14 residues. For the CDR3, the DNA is TGTGCCAGCAGTTTAGCGGTGGGCCGTACGGAGCAGTACTTC. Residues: CASSLAVGRTEQYF.

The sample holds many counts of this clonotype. The CDR3 DNA reads TGTGCCAGCAGCTTTTCTAGCGGTCGCACAGATACGCAGTATTTT. It yields the protein CASSFSSGRTDTQYF. The rearrangement joins TRBV7-2 to TRBJ2-3; 7 bases map to TRBD2. This CDR3 is 15 amino acids long. V shed 3 bases and J 1 base; nucleotides not matched to a gene: 4. CDR1 is SGHTA and CDR2 is FQGNSA in the germline V gene.

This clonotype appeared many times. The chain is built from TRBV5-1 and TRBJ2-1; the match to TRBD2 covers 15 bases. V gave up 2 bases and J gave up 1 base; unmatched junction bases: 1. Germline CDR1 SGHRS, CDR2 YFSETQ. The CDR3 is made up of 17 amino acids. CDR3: CASSFGLAGGSYNEQFF. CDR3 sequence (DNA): TGCGCCAGCAGCTTCGGACTAGCGGGAGGGTCCTACAATGAGCAGTTCTTC.

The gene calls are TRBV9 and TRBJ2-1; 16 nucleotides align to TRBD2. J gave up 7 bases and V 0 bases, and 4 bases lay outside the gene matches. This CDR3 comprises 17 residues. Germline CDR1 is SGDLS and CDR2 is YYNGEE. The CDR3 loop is CASSVGGTSGRGNEQFF. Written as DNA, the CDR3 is TGTGCCAGCAGCGTAGGCGGGACTAGCGGGAGGGGTAATGAGCAGTTCTTC.